This T cell receptor beta chain stems from a study of PD-L1 blockade in urothelial cancer (dated by TCRdb to the late 2010s). Study-wide context: Every patient began therapy in the mid-2010s and was given atezolizumab 1,200 mg intravenously every 3 weeks. Pretreatment tumor samples, along with matched peripheral blood collected serially before and after atezolizumab treatment, underwent TCR sequencing. About 90% of the 29 patients were males with bladder-origin urothelial cancer, and about 65% of the roughly 30 reported a prior smoking history. Durable clinical benefit was defined as progression-free survival longer than 6 months, and TCR features were also tested against progression-free and overall survival. Whole exome sequencing and RNA sequencing of pretreatment tumors were performed alongside TCR sequencing in the same patients. Nine patients achieved durable clinical benefit and 20 did not. Blood samples were analyzed 3 weeks after the start of treatment (second dose) and 6 weeks after the start of treatment. Under 30 patients had pretreatment blood TCR-seq, about 24 had at least one posttreatment blood collection, and about 24 had tumor TCR-seq. Patients had an ECOG performance status of 0 or 1 and had received between 0 and 3 prior chemotherapy regimens. The study was an exploratory multi-omic analysis of somatic, immune and clinical correlates of response to PD-L1 blockade with atezolizumab in urothelial cancer. Blood samples gave a median of 141,255 T cells and 83,000 or so unique TCRs, with a median clonality of 0.080.

On this clone itself: Its binding antigen is unknown. Base qualities were left out, and no much larger clone turns up one base away.

Beyond this particular receptor, the publication reports: Because the sample size was small (n = 29) and many of the analyses were exploratory, the results are meant to be hypothesis-generating. Improved progression-free and overall survival was associated with having pretreatment peripheral blood TCR clonality below the median. Greater expansion of tumor-associated TCR clones in peripheral blood 3 weeks after the start of treatment was observed in patients with durable benefit (n of about 21, p = 0.022).

The meaning of the sample's time point label: pretreatment peripheral blood. A total of around 30 patients with locally advanced or metastatic urothelial carcinoma, treated at Memorial Sloan Kettering on a trial protocol, made up the cohort. Peripheral blood mononuclear cells were collected pretreatment and during treatment, with between 1 and 8 total time points per patient. The Qiagen DNeasy Blood extraction kit was used to purify genomic DNA from total PBMCs and tumor samples. PBMCs were collected pretreatment and during treatment, and were isolated and stored as previously described. Synthetic TCR analog templates were spiked into each PCR to estimate absolute template abundance from read counts. The immunoSEQ assay used bias-controlled V and J gene primers to amplify TCRbeta CDR3 regions from genomic DNA. Rearranged TCRbeta segments were sequenced at approximately 20X coverage. Turning to the authors' computational methods: Clustering was used to correct sequencing errors, and CDR3s were annotated against IMGT so that V, D and J genes could be assigned. Only productive TCRbeta rearrangements were used in downstream analyses, excluding out-of-frame or stop-codon sequences. To compute clonality, Shannon entropy was normalized by the log of the number of unique productive sequences and then subtracted from one. Fisher's exact test with Benjamini-Hochberg correction, using a cutoff of adjusted p below 0.01, was how clones that differed between time points or between blood and tumor were identified. TCRdb took this table from immuneACCESS and kept in-frame rearrangements with V and J called. Such tables lack part of the clones; where checked against another copy, unresolved V genes explain under half of the gap, and the rest is unexplained. V and J calls and clone size follow that table, whereas D and trimming were derived from the DNA. The sample table contains roughly 63,000 clones; only one count was recorded for about four fifths of them. The ten largest clones add up to around 5.4% of the sample.

Reading from cysteine to phenylalanine, the CDR3 counts 14 amino acids. Here the CDR3 DNA is all that survives: 42 bases in frame from base 1. Deletion took 5 bases off V and 4 bases off J, with a span of 14 bases between the germline ends. The germline V gene specifies MNHEY as CDR1 and SVGAGI as CDR2. The chain uses TRBV6-5 and TRBJ1-1; the D gene is perhaps TRBD1, from 5 matching bases. The sequence came from a man in his 70s with urothelial cancer. The source material was PBMCs, sampled around atezolizumab (anti-PD-L1) treatment. The DNA reads as follows: TGTGCCAGCAGTCCCGGGGGACTTGTCACTGAAGCTTTCTTT. This yields the protein CASSPGGLVTEAFF.